The rows below give T cell receptor beta chains drawn from one sample of a study of T cell repertoires in cytomegalovirus infection. One entry per CDR3 protein, called by TCRdb with MiXCR from the reads. The sample has hundreds of thousands of distinct CDR3 sequences, 33% seen once; the top ten hold around a sixth. For these receptors, no antigen is known. The source material was cultured PBMCs, sampled from culture after CMV antigen stimulation. These receptors all stem from a human donor in good health (CMV status not recorded). Some clones in this sample may be carry-over from other donors' samples. Each CDR3 is given with its conserved first and last residue. A D gene is named only where the DNA matches it firmly. Size is omitted from some rows. Given values are once, few, many or a class for expanded clones.

CASSPGLPVSPLHF	TGTGCCAGCAGCCCGGGACTCCCGGTTTCACCCCTCCACTTT	.	TRBV7-9	TRBJ1-6	few
CASSSGTVSTEAFF	TGTGCCAGCAGCTCCGGGACAGTGTCCACTGAAGCTTTCTTT	TRBD1	TRBV7-9	TRBJ1-1	.
CASSLDREGSLYGYTF	TGTGCCAGCAGCTTAGACAGGGAGGGTTCACTATATGGCTACACCTTC	.	TRBV7-2	TRBJ1-2	many
CASAGTSAGELFF	TGTGCCAGCGCAGGGACTAGCGCCGGGGAGCTGTTTTTT	TRBD2	TRBV2	TRBJ2-2	.
CASSQDRLTLNIQYF	TGCGCCAGCAGCCAAGACCGGTTGACATTAAACATTCAGTACTTC	.	TRBV4-3	TRBJ2-4	.
CASSFSSPGLWGSEQYF	TGTGCCAGCAGTTTCTCATCTCCCGGGCTTTGGGGGAGCGAGCAGTACTTC	.	TRBV28	TRBJ2-7	few
CATETELTGNEQFF	TGTGCCACTGAGACAGAGCTAACGGGGAATGAGCAGTTCTTC	.	TRBV2	TRBJ2-1	few
CASSPTGSREKLFF	TGTGCCAGCAGTCCAACAGGCTCCCGTGAAAAACTGTTTTTT	.	TRBV28	TRBJ1-4	few
CASSLVASGWGFYNEQFF	TGTGCCAGCAGCTTGGTTGCTAGCGGTTGGGGCTTCTACAATGAGCAGTTCTTC	TRBD2	TRBV5-4	TRBJ2-1	.
CASSEASGGFTDTQYF	TGTGCCAGCAGTGAGGCGAGCGGGGGGTTCACAGATACGCAGTATTTT	TRBD2	TRBV2	TRBJ2-3	few
CASSRRGGPYEQYF	TGTGCCAGCAGTCGCCGGGGGGGTCCCTACGAGCAGTACTTC	TRBD2	TRBV7-2	TRBJ2-7	many
CASADGTSYNEQFF	TGTGCCAGCGCGGACGGAACTTCCTACAATGAGCAGTTCTTC	.	TRBV2	TRBJ2-1	.
CRTGTSGYTGELFF	TGCAGAACCGGGACTAGCGGATACACCGGGGAGCTGTTTTTT	TRBD2	TRBV20-1	TRBJ2-2	.
CASSPRDRNIMSSYNEQFF	TGTGCCAGCAGCCCCCGGGACAGAAACATTATGAGCTCCTACAATGAGCAGTTCTTC	TRBD1	TRBV11-2	TRBJ2-1	.
CATNNYPPDTQYF	TGTGCCACCAACAACTACCCGCCAGATACGCAGTATTTT	.	TRBV6-1	TRBJ2-3	.
CSAPESHNTGELFF	TGCAGTGCTCCCGAGTCCCATAACACCGGGGAGCTGTTTTTT	.	TRBV20-1	TRBJ2-2	.
CASSQSGPSEQYF	TGTGCCAGCAGCCAATCGGGGCCCTCGGAGCAGTACTTC	.	TRBV5-4	TRBJ2-7	few
CASSYRGSTDTQYF	TGTGCCAGCAGTTACCGGGGGTCCACAGATACGCAGTATTTT	.	TRBV6-6	TRBJ2-3	.
CASSLGTTGELFF	TGTGCCAGCAGCCTCGGGACCACCGGGGAGCTGTTTTTT	.	TRBV6-2/TRBV6-3	TRBJ2-2	.
CASRAGTQNTGELFF	TGTGCCAGCAGGGCCGGGACACAGAACACCGGGGAGCTGTTTTTT	.	TRBV7-6	TRBJ2-2	.
CASSEDYGDEQFF	TGTGCCAGCAGCGAGGACTACGGCGATGAGCAGTTCTTC	.	TRBV2	TRBJ2-1	.
CASSEGLSTDTQYF	TGTGCCAGCAGTGAAGGGCTTAGCACAGATACGCAGTATTTT	.	TRBV25-1	TRBJ2-3	.
CASSSGSGGANVLTF	TGTGCCAGCAGTTCGGGATCTGGTGGGGCCAACGTCCTGACTTTC	.	TRBV12-3/TRBV12-4	TRBJ2-6	.
CASSSRLAWGDTDTQYF	TGCGCCAGCAGCTCGCGACTAGCATGGGGGGACACAGATACGCAGTATTTT	TRBD2	TRBV5-1	TRBJ2-3	.
CASGFITRVAMKDEQFF	TGTGCTAGTGGTTTCATCACTCGGGTCGCCATGAAAGATGAGCAGTTCTTC	.	TRBV12-5	TRBJ2-1	.
CAISESKASYYEQYF	TGTGCCATCAGTGAGTCGAAAGCCAGCTACTACGAGCAGTACTTC	.	TRBV10-3	TRBJ2-7	.
CASSFGRSYGYTF	TGTGCCAGCAGCTTCGGGAGAAGCTATGGCTACACCTTC	.	TRBV5-6	TRBJ1-2	.
CASSEGRAGLQETQYF	TGTGCCAGCAGTGAGGGGCGAGCGGGGTTACAAGAGACCCAGTACTTC	TRBD2	TRBV6-1	TRBJ2-5	.
CSANTGTGGFGYGYTF	TGCAGTGCTAACACCGGGACAGGGGGCTTCGGCTATGGCTACACCTTC	TRBD1	TRBV20-1	TRBJ1-2	few
CSAGEGTALNTIYF	TGCAGTGCCGGGGAAGGGACAGCCCTCAACACCATATATTTT	TRBD1	TRBV20-1	TRBJ1-3	.
CASGVAETQYF	TGTGCCAGCGGAGTGGCAGAGACCCAGTACTTC	.	TRBV7-9	TRBJ2-5	few
CASGSKENTEAFF	TGTGCCAGCGGCTCTAAGGAAAACACTGAAGCTTTCTTT	.	TRBV6-2/TRBV6-3	TRBJ1-1	many
CASTSASSTDTQYF	TGTGCCAGCACTAGCGCTTCTAGCACAGATACGCAGTATTTT	.	TRBV7-2	TRBJ2-3	many
CASSLGFSGGDNEQFF	TGTGCCAGCAGCTTAGGGTTTAGCGGAGGGGACAATGAGCAGTTCTTC	.	TRBV7-9	TRBJ2-1	many
CASSARGQVDTQYF	TGTGCCAGCAGCGCCCGGGGGCAGGTAGATACGCAGTATTTT	.	TRBV11-2	TRBJ2-3	few
CASSRDPNQPQHF	TGTGCCAGCAGCAGGGACCCCAATCAGCCCCAGCATTTT	.	TRBV7-2	TRBJ1-5	many
CASSLAGSGRFVYF	TGTGCCAGCAGCTTAGCTGGTAGCGGGAGGTTCGTGTACTTC	TRBD2	TRBV7-8	TRBJ2-7	.
CASSPIAGQGSDTQYF	TGTGCCAGCAGTCCGATCGCGGGACAGGGGTCTGATACGCAGTATTTT	TRBD1	TRBV27	TRBJ2-3	few
CASSSIVGGLGQPQHF	TGTGCCAGTAGTAGTATCGTAGGAGGGCTGGGGCAGCCCCAGCATTTT	.	TRBV19	TRBJ1-5	.
CSALISPDGYTF	TGCAGTGCTTTGATCTCACCTGACGGCTACACCTTC	.	TRBV20-1	TRBJ1-2	.
CASTSGGVGSGYTF	TGTGCCAGCACCTCCGGTGGGGTCGGCAGTGGCTACACCTTC	.	TRBV12-3/TRBV12-4	TRBJ1-2	.
CASSLGPTVNTEAFF	TGTGCCAGCAGCTTAGGACCGACTGTGAACACTGAAGCTTTCTTT	.	TRBV7-2	TRBJ1-1	many
CASREGPQDYNSPLHF	TGTGCCAGCAGGGAAGGGCCTCAGGACTATAATTCACCCCTCCACTTT	.	TRBV12-3/TRBV12-4	TRBJ1-6	few
CASSSGGAYEQFF	TGTGCCAGCAGTAGCGGGGGGGCATATGAGCAGTTCTTC	TRBD2	TRBV6-1	TRBJ2-1	.
CATTLGDLNTEAFF	TGTGCCACCACCCTAGGAGACCTTAACACTGAAGCTTTCTTT	.	TRBV7-2	TRBJ1-1	many
CASSQDLASAVLDEQFF	TGCGCCAGCAGCCAAGATCTTGCTAGCGCCGTATTGGATGAGCAGTTCTTC	.	TRBV4-1	TRBJ2-1	few
CASSISAPGSGNTIYF	TGTGCCAGCAGCATAAGCGCCCCTGGCTCTGGAAACACCATATATTTT	.	TRBV7-6	TRBJ1-3	few
CASSWPSGAGGRDEQFF	TGTGCCAGCAGCTGGCCCTCGGGAGCGGGGGGGCGAGATGAGCAGTTCTTC	TRBD2	TRBV5-6	TRBJ2-1	.
CASSEGGSAYEQYF	TGTGCCAGCTCCGAGGGGGGTTCCGCCTACGAGCAGTACTTC	.	TRBV7-2	TRBJ2-7	.
CASSELGLAGPYEQYF	TGTGCCAGCAGTGAGTTGGGACTAGCGGGGCCCTACGAGCAGTACTTC	TRBD2	TRBV6-1	TRBJ2-7	once
CASSIQGSNTEAFF	TGTGCCAGCAGCATTCAGGGAAGCAACACTGAAGCTTTCTTT	.	TRBV7-2	TRBJ1-1	many